The 32 T cell receptor beta chains listed next were all sequenced from one sample in a study of molecular identifiers for immune sequencing clone quantification. Via MiXCR, TCRdb re-called the PCR reads, giving one row per CDR3 protein. The sample has nearly 55,000 distinct CDR3 sequences, about a third seen once. The sample consisted of naive CD8+ T cells from blood, with Jurkat cell RNA spiked in. The sample's subset: FACS-sorted CD8+CD4-CCR7+CD45RA+ naive T cells. The receptors stem from a human donor in good health. Some libraries in this study had Jurkat cell RNA spiked in.

The chain employs TRBV5-8 and TRBJ2-7; 8 bases match TRBD1. The CDR3 is made up of 16 amino acids. The ends lost 4 bases at V and 3 bases at J; junction bases unmatched: 12. Germline V gene lookup returns CDR1 SGHTS and CDR2 YDEGEE. The CDR3 protein is CASSRKDREPLYEQYF. CDR3 DNA: TGTGCCAGCAGCCGCAAGGACAGGGAGCCTCTCTACGAGCAGTACTTC.

This clonotype was seen ten or more times. This rearrangement joins TRBV9 to TRBJ2-3, with 13 bases that match TRBD2. Trimming cost V 4 bases and J 0 bases; bases outside gene matches: 8. This CDR3 is 18 amino acids long. Germline CDR1 is SGDLS and CDR2 is YYNGEE. Here the CDR3 reads CASSWTSGSQKSTDTQYF. In DNA form, the CDR3 reads TGTGCCAGCAGCTGGACTAGCGGGAGCCAAAAGAGCACAGATACGCAGTATTTT.

This chain links TRBV6-2 or TRBV6-3 with TRBJ1-5; D gene uncertain. The CDR3 consists of 16 residues. The ends were cut back, 2 bases at V and 9 bases at J, with 20 bases in the middle. Germline CDR1 and CDR2: MNHEY and SVGEGT. The CDR3 DNA follows: TGTGCCAGCAGTTACCCTCTGGGAACCTACTATGCGCCCCAGCATTTT. Protein product: CASSYPLGTYYAPQHF.

The chain employs TRBV27 and TRBJ2-1; TRBD1 agrees at 7 bases. CDR3 length: 17 amino acids. Trimming at V came to 2 bases and at J to 4 bases, leaving 11 bases not matched to a gene. Per the germline V gene, CDR1 is MNHEY and CDR2 is SMNVEV (reference sequence). The CDR3 region has the DNA TGTGCCAGCAGTTTAAAGTCTGGCAGGGGGTCGTACAATGAGCAGTTCTTC. Amino acids: CASSLKSGRGSYNEQFF.

The chain has TRBV18 and TRBJ2-2; a possible D gene is TRBD2 (5 bases). The length of the CDR3 is 12 residues. CDR1 and CDR2 (germline): KGHSH, LQKENI. The V end was cut by 7 bases, the J end by 6 bases, with 9 bases between. The CDR3 DNA follows: TGTGCCAGCTGCGGGCGGTCCGGGGAGCTGTTTTTT. It encodes CASCGRSGELFF.

Concerning this clonotype itself: The conserved final phenylalanine or tryptophan is absent from the CDR3, which likely points to a read error. CDR3 sequence (DNA): TGTGCCAGCGAGGGACAGGGAAAGACCCAGTACATC. Encoded protein: CASEGQGKTQYI. This chain joins TRBV6-5 and TRBJ2-5, with TRBD1 matching over 9 bases. The germline CDR1 and CDR2 sequences are MNHEY and SVGAGI. V lost 8 bases to trimming and J lost 6 bases; unmatched junction nucleotides: 4. This CDR3 has 12 residues.

Only one count was recorded for this clonotype. The rearrangement links TRBV6-2 or TRBV6-3 to TRBJ2-1; 12 bases fit TRBD2. The CDR3 sequence is 15 residues long. V trimming: 8 bases; J trimming: 7 bases; junction bases outside the gene matches: 9. CDR1 is MNHEY, CDR2 SVGEGT, per germline. CDR3 loop: CASCSSGGGRNEQFF. The CDR3 nucleotides read TGTGCCAGCTGTTCTAGCGGGGGGGGACGGAATGAGCAGTTCTTC.

This clonotype was picked up a small number of times. J is TRBJ2-7 and V is TRBV4-3; no reliable D call. This CDR3 region has 14 residues. CDR1 is LGHNA and CDR2 is YSLEER in the germline V gene. Trimming took 4 bases from V and 0 from J, leaving 10 bases between them. The CDR3 sequence: CASSPGSYSYEQYF. Here the CDR3 DNA reads TGCGCCAGCAGCCCTGGCTCTTACTCCTACGAGCAGTACTTC.

This clonotype was counted only a few times. The chain employs TRBV20-1 and TRBJ2-1, with TRBD1 as a possible D gene (5 bases). This CDR3 spans 13 amino acids. Trimming took off 7 bases at V and 8 bases at J, with 18 bases between the two ends. The V gene's germline CDR1 is DFQATT and CDR2 SNEGSKA (reference sequence). The CDR3 protein is CSGVRQPTHEQFF. Written as DNA, the CDR3 is TGCAGTGGGGTCCGACAGCCAACCCATGAGCAGTTCTTC.

This clonotype has a single count. V and J are TRBV7-2 and TRBJ2-5; the match to TRBD2 covers 11 bases. Germline assignment: CDR1 SGHTA and CDR2 FQGNSA. CDR3 length: 16 residues. With 2 bases clipped from V and 9 bases from J, the junction kept 11 bases outside the gene matches. Here the CDR3 reads CASSLYGTSGGGPQYF. CDR3 coding DNA: TGTGCCAGCAGCTTATATGGGACTAGCGGAGGGGGGCCCCAGTACTTC.

The chain carries TRBV27 and TRBJ2-1; tentative D call: TRBD1 (5 bases). The CDR3 has 12 amino acids. V was cut by 6 bases and J by 6 bases, with 9 bases left in between. Looked up from germline, CDR1 is MNHEY and CDR2 is SMNVEV (reference sequence). DNA for the CDR3: TGTGCCAGCAGCACAGGCTCCAATGAGCAGTTCTTC. Its protein is CASSTGSNEQFF.

This clonotype occurred many times. This chain links TRBV25-1 with TRBJ2-5, with a possible D match to TRBD1 (5 bases). The V and J ends lost 10 bases and 3 bases respectively, with 12 bases between them. Per germline, CDR1 MGHDK and CDR2 SYGVNS. This CDR3 region has 12 residues. This chain's CDR3 is CATSGKEETQYF. As DNA, the CDR3 is TGTGCCACCTCAGGGAAAGAAGAGACCCAGTACTTC.

In the case of this clonotype: A read error may produce the germline difference seen at one junction end. The genes are TRBV24-1 and TRBJ2-2; 10 nucleotides align to TRBD2. The germline CDR1 and CDR2 sequences are KGHDR and SFDVKD. This CDR3 comprises 16 residues. This CDR3 reads CATSDPSGSRTGELVF. The CDR3 DNA sequence: TGTGCCACCAGTGACCCTAGCGGGAGTCGCACCGGGGAGCTGGTTTTT.

As regards this clonotype: A read error may account for a junction end that differs from germline. V is TRBV7-9 and J is TRBJ2-2, with 13 positions matching TRBD2. Germline assignment: CDR1 SEHNR and CDR2 FQNEAQ (reference sequence). The CDR3 contains 17 residues. CDR3 nucleotide sequence: TGTGCCAGCAGGTCAGGACTAGCGGGAGAGAGCACCGGGGAGCTGATTTTT. Residues: CASRSGLAGESTGELIF.

This clonotype was found many times. The J gene is TRBJ2-7, the V gene TRBV5-4; TRBD2 matches at 12 bases. There are 14 residues in the CDR3. CDR1 is SGHNT, CDR2 YYREEE, per germline (reference sequence). After removal of 3 bases from V and 3 bases from J, the junction contained 1 base not matched to a gene. CDR3 sequence reads: CASSSGLAGYEQYF. The CDR3 nucleotides read TGTGCCAGCAGCTCGGGACTAGCGGGCTACGAGCAGTACTTC.

This clonotype was recorded at least ten times. The chain is built from TRBV19 and TRBJ2-7; 7 nucleotides line up with TRBD1. This CDR3 has 15 amino acids. Losses at the gene ends were 5 bases for V and 6 bases for J; bases not matched to a gene: 13. CDR1 is LNHDA and CDR2 is SQIVND in the germline V gene (reference sequence). The CDR3 DNA reads as TGTGCCAGTAGTTCCAGGGACAGCTCCTTCGGCGAGCAGTACTTC. Translating gives CASSSRDSSFGEQYF.

Turning to this clonotype: This may come from a read error, since a much larger clone is one base off. The chain couples TRBV7-9 to TRBJ1-5; maybe TRBD1 (6 bases). The CDR3 is 13 amino acids. V was shortened by 8 bases and J by 5 bases, with 13 bases between the two germline ends. Germline V CDR1 and CDR2: SEHNR, FQNEAQ (reference sequence). The chain's CDR3 is CASPGGGDQPQHF. As DNA, the CDR3 is TGTGCCAGCCCTGGGGGCGGCGATCAGCCCCAGCATTTT.

This clonotype was seen repeatedly, ten times or more. The chain uses TRBV19 and TRBJ2-3; D not resolved. The CDR3 is 14 amino acids. CDR1 is LNHDA and CDR2 is SQIVND in the germline V gene (reference sequence). Trimming pared 6 bases from V and 8 bases from J, leaving 18 bases between. CDR3 sequence (DNA): TGTGCCAGTAGCCCCCCCGGCGGAGCGAGTACGCAGTATTTT. This gives the protein CASSPPGGASTQYF. The full variable domain, completed using reference TRBV19 and TRBJ2-3, is DGGITQSPKYLFRKEGQNVTLSCEQNLNHDAMYWYRQDPGQGLRLIYYSQIVNDFQKGDIAEGYSVSREKKESFPLTVTSAQKNPTAFYLCASSPPGGASTQYFGPGTRLTVL.

This clonotype was observed a few times. The chain links TRBV7-9 to TRBJ2-1; the match to TRBD1 covers 7 bases. The CDR3 runs 16 residues. CDR1 is SEHNR and CDR2 is FQNEAQ in the germline V gene (reference sequence). V was clipped by 4 bases and J by 6 bases; unmatched bases: 12. The CDR3 is CASSSGPRQGRNEQFF. CDR3 DNA sequence: TGTGCCAGCAGCTCAGGACCGCGACAGGGTCGCAATGAGCAGTTCTTC.

This clonotype was counted between two and nine times. This CDR3 is CASRQTGIEQYF. The CDR3 DNA reads as TGTGCCAGCAGGCAGACAGGGATCGAGCAGTACTTC. The J gene is TRBJ2-7, the V gene TRBV12-3 or TRBV12-4; TRBD1 aligns across 7 bases. After removal of 6 bases from V and 6 bases from J, the junction contained 5 bases not matched to a gene. The CDR3 runs to 12 residues.

This clonotype was seen more than once but under ten times. The chain uses TRBV7-9 and TRBJ2-7; D unclear. V shed 6 bases and J shed 7 bases, with 7 bases lying between them. The CDR3 has 10 residues. Germline V gene sequence: CDR1 SEHNR, CDR2 FQNEAQ (reference sequence). The CDR3 here is CASRTWEQYF. CDR3 sequence (DNA): TGTGCCAGCAGAACATGGGAGCAGTACTTC.

CDR3 region: CASPMAGAEAFF. The CDR3 DNA follows: TGTGCCAGTCCCATGGCCGGGGCTGAAGCTTTCTTT. The rearrangement joins TRBV18 to TRBJ1-1; D gene ambiguous. CDR1 KGHSH and CDR2 LQKENI come from the germline V gene. This CDR3 is built from 12 residues. V shed 9 bases and J shed 6 bases, with 14 bases lying between them.

The J gene is TRBJ2-3, the V gene TRBV2; maybe TRBD1 (6 bases). There are 15 residues in the CDR3. The germline gives CDR1 SNHLY, CDR2 FYNNEI. V lost 4 bases and J lost 0, with 11 bases in between. CDR3 in amino acids: CASSGAGASTDTQYF. The CDR3 DNA follows: TGTGCCAGCAGTGGGGCAGGGGCTAGCACAGATACGCAGTATTTT.

The sample holds a few counts of this clonotype. The chain recombines TRBV11-2 with TRBJ2-7; D is ambiguous. The CDR3 sequence is 13 residues long. Germline values: CDR1 SGHAT, CDR2 FQNNGV. With 0 bases removed from V and 7 bases from J, the gap between germline ends came to 10 bases. In DNA, the CDR3 is TGTGCCAGCAGCTTAGATCCCCCCGGGGAGCAGTACTTC. The encoded protein is CASSLDPPGEQYF.

The chain links TRBV19 to TRBJ1-5; possible D gene TRBD1, 6 bases. CDR3 length: 15 amino acids. CDR1 is LNHDA, CDR2 SQIVND, per germline (reference sequence). The V end was cut by 8 bases, the J end by 5 bases, with 19 bases between. The CDR3 sequence is CASSWWGAQDQPQHF. Here the CDR3 DNA reads TGTGCCAGTTCATGGTGGGGGGCGCAGGATCAGCCCCAGCATTTT.

This clonotype was recorded at least ten times. J is TRBJ1-2 and V is TRBV25-1; D gene ambiguous. V lost 10 bases and J lost 5, with 17 bases in between. Per germline, CDR1 MGHDK and CDR2 SYGVNS. The CDR3 totals 13 residues. CDR3 in DNA: TGTGCCACCCTTGACCCAGCCATTTATGGCTACACCTTC. Encoded protein: CATLDPAIYGYTF.

There are many counts of this clonotype. The genes are TRBV7-3 and TRBJ2-1; maybe TRBD1 (5 bases). The length of the CDR3 is 11 residues. In germline, CDR1 is SGHTA, CDR2 FQGTGA. V was cut by 8 bases and J by 7 bases, with 9 bases left in between. The CDR3 coding sequence is TGTGCCAGCGGGTCAGGGAATGAGCAGTTCTTC. Translated: CASGSGNEQFF.

This chain uses TRBV2 with TRBJ2-1, with unresolved D. CDR1 and CDR2 from the germline V gene are SNHLY and FYNNEI. The CDR3 is 14 amino acids. The V end was cut by 3 bases, the J end by 10 bases, with 16 bases between. This chain's CDR3 is CASSDPRATEEQFF. The CDR3 region has the DNA TGTGCCAGCAGTGATCCCCGAGCCACAGAAGAGCAGTTCTTC.

This clonotype was seen a handful of times. CDR3 amino acids: CATSRSRDLNEKLFF. The CDR3 DNA follows: TGTGCCACCAGCAGATCCCGGGACCTTAATGAAAAACTGTTTTTT. The rearrangement joins TRBV15 to TRBJ1-4, with D possibly matching TRBD1 (5 bases). This CDR3 spans 15 amino acids. V was shortened by 2 bases and J by 4 bases, with 11 bases between the two germline ends. The germline V gene encodes CDR1 LNHNV and CDR2 YYDKDF (reference sequence).

The chain couples TRBV2 to TRBJ2-4; 7 bases are shared with TRBD1. Trimming at V came to 1 base and at J to 0 bases, leaving 9 bases not matched to a gene. Germline CDR1 is SNHLY and CDR2 is FYNNEI. CDR3 length equals 18 residues. CDR3 sequence (DNA): TGTGCCAGCAGTGAAGAGGGGGCGCGGGCCCTAGCCAAAAACATTCAGTACTTC. It translates to CASSEEGARALAKNIQYF.

With regard to this clonotype: Compared with germline, one end of the junction differs, possibly owing to a read error. The chain links TRBV6-2 or TRBV6-3 to TRBJ2-3; D perhaps matches TRBD1 (7 bases). Germline V gene sequence: CDR1 MNHEY, CDR2 SVGEGT. CDR3 length equals 16 residues. In DNA form, the CDR3 reads TGTGCCAGCAGGCGGACAGGAGGGTCCTACACAGATACGCTGTATTTT. Translating gives CASRRTGGSYTDTLYF.

On this clonotype itself: Mismatch with germline at one junction end may stem from a read error. The gene calls are TRBV7-2 and TRBJ2-6; D not certain. The CDR3 covers 19 residues. The germline gives CDR1 SGHTA, CDR2 FQGNSA. This chain's CDR3 is CASSLVHGPGFSGDNVLTF. In nucleotides, the CDR3 is TGTGCCAGCAGCTTAGTACATGGACCTGGCTTCTCTGGGGACAACGTCCTGACTTTC.